This is a list of T cell receptor beta chains from one sample in a study of cytotoxic CD8 clonotypes in ibrutinib-treated CLL. The table came from immunoSEQ multiplex PCR; TCRdb's copy has only in-frame clones and leaves some out. The sample has 150,000 or so clones, over 65% seen once; the top ten hold over 2%. The source material was PBMCs, sampled after 12 months of ibrutinib treatment. The receptors stem from a human donor with chronic lymphocytic leukemia. Each CDR3 is given with its conserved first and last residue. D genes are given only for firm matches. Size is omitted from some rows. Given values are once, few, many or a class for expanded clones.

j_call v_call d_call clone_size cdr3_aa cdr3_nt
TRBJ1-2 TRBV27 - - CASSLSGVSGGYTF TGTGCCAGCAGTTTATCGGGGGTTTCGGGCGGCTACACCTTC
TRBJ2-6 TRBV5-1 - - CASSFNRNSGANVLTF TGCGCCAGCAGCTTCAATAGGAACTCTGGGGCCAACGTCCTGACTTTC
TRBJ2-2 TRBV7-9 TRBD1 once CASSFDRGNTGELFF TGTGCCAGCAGCTTTGACAGGGGGAACACCGGGGAGCTGTTTTTT
TRBJ2-7 TRBV16 TRBD2 - CASSPVAGDFNEQYF TGTGCCAGCAGCCCAGTAGCGGGAGATTTCAACGAGCAGTACTTC
TRBJ2-7 TRBV2 TRBD2 - CASSEPGLTPYEQYF TGTGCCAGCAGTGAGCCGGGACTAACCCCGTACGAGCAGTACTTC
TRBJ2-5 TRBV10-1 - - CASRTSEAETQYF TGCGCCAGCAGGACCAGTGAAGCAGAGACCCAGTACTTC
TRBJ1-2 TRBV30 - - CAWSAVTGSYGYTF TGTGCCTGGAGTGCAGTGACAGGTAGCTATGGCTACACCTTC
TRBJ1-2 TRBV7-6 - - CASSLDTAGYTF TGTGCCAGCAGCTTAGACACGGCGGGCTACACCTTC
TRBJ2-1 TRBV11-3 - - CASSSSPRGEQFF TGTGCCAGCAGCTCCTCCCCTAGGGGTGAGCAGTTCTTC
TRBJ1-2 TRBV10-3 - - CAISGDRGYGYTF TGTGCCATCAGTGGGGATAGGGGCTATGGCTACACCTTC
TRBJ1-2 TRBV27 - - CASRREGLGRYGYTF TGTGCCAGCAGGCGGGAGGGTCTAGGAAGGTATGGCTACACCTTC
TRBJ1-3 TRBV9 TRBD1 - CASSVVGTGAGNTIYF TGTGCCAGCAGCGTAGTGGGGACAGGGGCTGGAAACACCATATATTTT
TRBJ2-5 TRBV28 TRBD1 - CASSQGTGYGLGQYF TGTGCCAGCAGTCAGGGGACAGGGTACGGGCTGGGCCAGTACTTC
TRBJ2-7 TRBV9 TRBD2 - CASSPRGRGRSYEQYF TGTGCCAGCAGCCCCCGGGGTCGCGGGAGATCCTACGAGCAGTACTTC
TRBJ2-7 TRBV10-2 TRBD2 - CASSEGLAGGTPRREQYF TGCGCCAGCAGTGAAGGCCTGGCGGGAGGCACCCCCCGGCGCGAGCAGTACTTC
TRBJ1-2 TRBV13 - - CASSGLSVGVGVSGYTF TGTGCCAGCAGCGGCCTCTCAGTGGGTGTTGGGGTCTCCGGCTACACCTTC
TRBJ2-7 TRBV5-1 - - CASSSTSSSYEQYF TGCGCCAGCAGCTCGACTTCCAGCTCCTACGAGCAGTACTTC
TRBJ2-3 TRBV30 TRBD2 - CAWTGGGSTDTQYF TGTGCCTGGACCGGCGGGGGGAGCACAGATACGCAGTATTTT
TRBJ1-2 TRBV27 - - CASSFYGDYGYTF TGTGCCAGCAGTTTTTACGGGGACTATGGCTACACCTTC
TRBJ2-1 TRBV4-1 - - CASSPWDRGNEQFF TGCGCCAGCAGCCCTTGGGACCGGGGCAATGAGCAGTTCTTC
TRBJ1-2 TRBV5-1 TRBD1 - CASTPRDSYGYTF TGCGCCAGCACCCCCCGGGACAGCTATGGCTACACCTTC
TRBJ2-7 TRBV6-6 - - CASSYSTDSYEQYF TGTGCCAGCAGTTACTCGACAGATTCCTACGAGCAGTACTTC
TRBJ1-3 TRBV7-2 - - CASSRSLSGAGNTIYF TGTGCCAGCAGCAGGTCGTTGAGCGGAGCAGGCAACACCATATATTTT
TRBJ1-4 TRBV5-6 - - CASSHRQLSEKLFF TGTGCCAGCAGCCACCGACAGCTCAGTGAAAAACTGTTTTTT
TRBJ1-1 TRBV6-5 - - CASSYAMGWDTEAFF TGTGCCAGCAGTTACGCGATGGGATGGGACACTGAAGCTTTCTTT
TRBJ1-2 TRBV4-2 TRBD1 - CASSQEQGAGGYTF TGTGCCAGCAGCCAGGAACAGGGGGCAGGTGGCTACACCTTC
TRBJ1-1 TRBV15 - - CATSRARGLNTEAFF TGTGCCACCAGCAGAGCCCGGGGCCTTAACACTGAAGCTTTCTTT
TRBJ1-2 TRBV10-1 - once CASREVRYTF TGCGCCAGCAGAGAGGTCCGGTACACCTTC
TRBJ2-5 TRBV5-6 TRBD1 - CASSPGQGSWKTQYF TGTGCCAGCAGCCCCGGACAGGGCTCGTGGAAGACCCAGTACTTC